A selection of T cell receptor beta chains follows, all from one sample in a study of cytomegalovirus exposure and HLA in healthy donors. Clones were sequenced by immunoSEQ multiplex PCR, and TCRdb holds only the in-frame ones, with some missing. This sample has approximately 300,000 clones; about nine tenths occur once, and the top ten carry under 0.85%. Input material: PBMCs. These receptors came from a woman between 18 and 30 years old in good health and CMV-seronegative. The CDR3 runs from the conserved cysteine through the conserved F or W. The order of the fields is CDR3 protein, V gene, J gene.

cdr3_aa: CASSEMGQGRPYEQYF; v_call: TRBV28; j_call: TRBJ2-7
cdr3_aa: CASNEGGHTEAFF; v_call: TRBV19; j_call: TRBJ1-1
cdr3_aa: CASSGGTYNEQFF; v_call: TRBV2; j_call: TRBJ2-1
cdr3_aa: CAISRGDNSYEQYF; v_call: TRBV10-3; j_call: TRBJ2-7
cdr3_aa: CASLGRTALNTEAFF; v_call: TRBV23-1; j_call: TRBJ1-1
cdr3_aa: CASRSPSGSSYEQYF; v_call: TRBV6-8; j_call: TRBJ2-7
cdr3_aa: CASSLGDRGRGQPQHF; v_call: TRBV13; j_call: TRBJ1-5
cdr3_aa: CASSGQGFGYTF; v_call: TRBV7-8; j_call: TRBJ1-2
cdr3_aa: CASSLPRTGPSYEQYF; v_call: TRBV7-9; j_call: TRBJ2-7
cdr3_aa: CASSLVAGSRGELFF; v_call: TRBV5-1; j_call: TRBJ2-2
cdr3_aa: CASSLNGYGNEQFF; v_call: TRBV5-1; j_call: TRBJ2-1
cdr3_aa: CAAAGDYGYTF; v_call: TRBV25-1; j_call: TRBJ1-2
cdr3_aa: CASSLLAGVETQYF; v_call: TRBV5-1; j_call: TRBJ2-5
cdr3_aa: CASSIHGNNEQFF; v_call: TRBV19; j_call: TRBJ2-1
cdr3_aa: CASSGAGHQPQHF; v_call: TRBV6-1; j_call: TRBJ1-5
cdr3_aa: CASSRGTGGYEQYF; v_call: TRBV7-9; j_call: TRBJ2-7
cdr3_aa: CAIRGGHEQYF; v_call: TRBV10-3; j_call: TRBJ2-7
cdr3_aa: CASVKTVNQPQHF; v_call: TRBV6-1; j_call: TRBJ1-5
cdr3_aa: CASSRGLAGVLDTQYF; v_call: TRBV6-6; j_call: TRBJ2-3
cdr3_aa: CASDTGTQFSNQPQHF; v_call: TRBV2; j_call: TRBJ1-5
cdr3_aa: CAWSSRRRGNTIYF; v_call: TRBV30; j_call: TRBJ1-3
cdr3_aa: CASSRTFGGYGYTF; v_call: TRBV14; j_call: TRBJ1-2
cdr3_aa: CASTDGSGSTYEQYF; v_call: TRBV4-1; j_call: TRBJ2-7